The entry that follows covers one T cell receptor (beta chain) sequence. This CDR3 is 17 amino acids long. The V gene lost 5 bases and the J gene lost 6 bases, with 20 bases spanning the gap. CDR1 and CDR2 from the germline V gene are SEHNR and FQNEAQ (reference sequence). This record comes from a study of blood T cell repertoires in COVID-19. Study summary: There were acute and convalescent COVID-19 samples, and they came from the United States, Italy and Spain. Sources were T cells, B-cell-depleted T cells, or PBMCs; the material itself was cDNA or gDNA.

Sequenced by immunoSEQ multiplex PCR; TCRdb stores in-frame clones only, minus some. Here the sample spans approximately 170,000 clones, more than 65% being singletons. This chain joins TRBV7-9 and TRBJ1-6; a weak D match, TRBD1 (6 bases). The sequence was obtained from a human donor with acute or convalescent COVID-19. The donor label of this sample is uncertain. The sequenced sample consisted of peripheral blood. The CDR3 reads CASSPGSGTPVNSPLHF. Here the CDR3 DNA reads TGTGCCAGCAGCCCTGGTTCCGGGACACCGGTTAATTCACCCCTCCACTTT.